These T cell receptor beta chains were read from a single sample in a study of shared clonotypes between healthy human individuals. Here immunoSEQ multiplex PCR was the method, and the copy in TCRdb shows in-frame clones only, minus some. The data contain about 560,000 clones, around 78% of them seen just once; the ten biggest clones take up 12%. Source material: PBMCs. The origin of the receptors is a woman aged 40 to 49 in good health. Some clones in this sample may be carry-over from other donors' samples. The CDR3 runs from the conserved cysteine through the conserved F or W. Each record gives: J gene, clone size, D gene, V gene, CDR3 protein, CDR3 DNA. D genes are given only for firm matches. Clone size is not always given. Where it is, it says once, few, many or a class for expanded clones.

TRBJ2-5	few	-	TRBV5-6	CASSSTNLGVPDF	TGTGCCAGCAGCTCCACTAACCTCGGGGTTCCGGACTTC
TRBJ2-5	-	-	TRBV10-3	CAISSATPQETQYF	TGTGCCATCAGTTCGGCCACCCCACAAGAGACCCAGTACTTC
TRBJ2-7	-	TRBD1	TRBV4-1	CASSQARRPGTGTYEQYF	TGCGCCAGCAGCCAAGCCCGACGTCCCGGGACAGGGACCTACGAGCAGTACTTC
TRBJ2-3	-	-	TRBV6-1	CASSEQGGGTDTQYF	TGTGCCAGCAGTGAACAGGGCGGGGGCACAGATACGCAGTATTTT
TRBJ1-2	-	-	TRBV19	CASSIAAANYGYTF	TGTGCCAGTAGTATAGCCGCAGCGAACTATGGCTACACCTTC
TRBJ1-6	-	-	TRBV6-6	CASSYGQGSSPLHF	TGTGCCAGCAGTTACGGGCAGGGGAGTTCACCCCTCCACTTT
TRBJ1-1	many	-	TRBV10-2	CASKSTGDSGAFF	TGCGCCAGCAAATCGACGGGAGACTCTGGGGCTTTCTTT
TRBJ2-7	-	-	TRBV2	CASGTPQEQYF	TGTGCCAGCGGGACTCCGCAAGAGCAGTACTTC
TRBJ2-3	-	TRBD2	TRBV7-3	CASSHGLAGGADTQYF	TGTGCCAGCAGCCACGGACTAGCGGGAGGGGCAGATACGCAGTATTTT
TRBJ2-1	-	-	TRBV5-1	CASSLVPDNEQFF	TGCGCCAGCAGCTTGGTTCCGGACAATGAGCAGTTCTTC
TRBJ2-4	-	-	TRBV19	CASSQLPELAKNIQYF	TGTGCCAGTAGTCAGCTCCCGGAACTAGCCAAAAACATTCAGTACTTC
TRBJ2-1	-	-	TRBV7-9	CASSFPTGPEYNEQFF	TGTGCCAGCAGCTTTCCGACAGGCCCTGAGTACAATGAGCAGTTCTTC
TRBJ2-1	once	-	TRBV6-5	CASSPSENNEQFF	TGTGCCAGCAGTCCCTCAGAAAACAATGAGCAGTTCTTC
TRBJ2-1	once	-	TRBV11-2	CASSLVGGVRYNEQFF	TGTGCCAGCAGCTTAGTCGGTGGCGTCCGGTACAATGAGCAGTTCTTC
TRBJ2-7	-	-	TRBV7-8	CASSQGHTGEQYF	TGTGCCAGCAGCCAAGGGCATACGGGGGAGCAGTACTTC
TRBJ2-1	-	-	TRBV25-1	CASSEYRGLSYNEQFF	TGTGCCAGCAGTGAATATCGGGGTTTATCCTACAATGAGCAGTTCTTC
TRBJ1-6	-	TRBD1	TRBV28	CASSFFTQGAFNSPLHF	TGTGCCAGCAGTTTCTTTACCCAGGGGGCGTTTAATTCACCCCTCCACTTT
TRBJ2-7	-	-	TRBV2	CAGSVSYEQYF	TGTGCCGGCAGTGTTTCCTACGAGCAGTACTTC
TRBJ2-7	-	-	TRBV5-3	CARSLDTKYEQYF	TGTGCCAGAAGCTTGGACACGAAGTACGAGCAGTACTTC
TRBJ2-1	-	-	TRBV7-3	CASSAFGGGHSYNEQFF	TGTGCCAGCAGCGCCTTCGGGGGTGGACACTCCTACAATGAGCAGTTCTTC
TRBJ1-3	-	-	TRBV30	CAWTVSGNTIYF	TGTGCCTGGACAGTCTCTGGAAACACCATATATTTT
TRBJ1-2	-	-	TRBV9	CASSLPSVPPYGYTF	TGTGCCAGCAGCCTTCCTTCGGTCCCCCCATATGGCTACACCTTC
TRBJ2-1	-	-	TRBV20-1	CSARVNRTLIF	TGCAGTGCTAGAGTAAACAGGACTCTAATCTTC
TRBJ2-3	-	-	TRBV7-2	CASSSVTWAQYF	TGTGCCAGCAGCTCAGTGACCTGGGCGCAGTATTTT
TRBJ2-1	-	-	TRBV5-1	CASSPLRGKYNEQFF	TGCGCCAGCAGCCCTCTCCGGGGGAAATACAATGAGCAGTTCTTC
TRBJ2-7	-	TRBD1	TRBV18	CATQQGAGEQYF	TGTGCCACCCAACAGGGGGCGGGTGAGCAGTACTTC
TRBJ2-1	-	TRBD2	TRBV5-1	CASSFRTSGSSYNEQFF	TGCGCCAGCAGCTTTAGGACTAGCGGGAGCTCCTACAATGAGCAGTTCTTC
TRBJ2-7	-	-	TRBV5-1	CASRVPGSHEQYF	TGCGCCAGCAGAGTCCCAGGAAGCCACGAGCAGTACTTC
TRBJ1-3	-	-	TRBV7-9	CASSLSTSGNTIYF	TGTGCCAGCAGCTTGTCCACCTCTGGAAACACCATATATTTT
TRBJ2-7	-	TRBD1	TRBV19	CASSGTGGAYEQYF	TGTGCCAGTAGCGGGACAGGGGGCGCCTACGAGCAGTACTTC
TRBJ2-5	-	TRBD2	TRBV7-9	CASSLIGTSGSGTQYF	TGTGCCAGCAGCTTAATCGGGACTAGCGGGTCCGGGACCCAGTACTTC
TRBJ2-3	-	TRBD2	TRBV28	CASSFGIAGGPPSTDTQYF	TGTGCCAGCAGTTTTGGGATAGCGGGAGGACCACCTAGCACAGATACGCAGTATTTT
TRBJ2-1	once	TRBD2	TRBV4-3	CASSQVLREGRDEQFF	TGCGCCAGCAGCCAAGTACTGCGGGAGGGCCGCGATGAGCAGTTCTTC
TRBJ2-7	-	-	TRBV28	CASSLYGNTYEQYF	TGTGCCAGCAGTTTATACGGGAATACCTACGAGCAGTACTTC
TRBJ1-3	-	TRBD1	TRBV11-2	CASSSGFRTGVGNTIYF	TGTGCCAGCAGTTCTGGTTTTCGGACAGGGGTAGGAAACACCATATATTTT
TRBJ2-3	-	-	TRBV5-4	CASKQEGGTDTQYF	TGTGCCAGCAAACAGGAGGGCGGCACAGATACGCAGTATTTT
TRBJ2-2	few	-	TRBV9	CASSVTLASTGELFF	TGTGCCAGCAGCGTAACGCTAGCGAGCACCGGGGAGCTGTTTTTT
TRBJ2-6	-	-	TRBV18	CASSPAPGANVLTF	TGTGCCAGCTCACCTGCCCCTGGGGCCAACGTCCTGACTTTC
TRBJ1-1	many	TRBD1	TRBV7-9	CASSLETGGEAFF	TGTGCCAGCAGCTTAGAGACAGGGGGTGAAGCTTTCTTT
TRBJ2-1	-	-	TRBV7-9	CASSSARVFYNEQFF	TGTGCCAGCAGCTCAGCGAGAGTTTTTTACAATGAGCAGTTCTTC
TRBJ1-1	-	-	TRBV2	CASSEEGGTEAFF	TGTGCCAGCAGTGAAGAGGGTGGTACTGAAGCTTTCTTT
TRBJ2-2	-	-	TRBV7-2	CASSLLGGLNTGELFF	TGTGCCAGCAGCTTACTAGGGGGGTTGAACACCGGGGAGCTGTTTTTT
TRBJ1-1	-	-	TRBV2	CASSAQQLNTEAFF	TGTGCCAGCAGTGCGCAACAGCTTAACACTGAAGCTTTCTTT
TRBJ2-3	-	TRBD1	TRBV2	CASTDRGEPTDTQYF	TGTGCCAGCACGGACAGGGGGGAACCTACAGATACGCAGTATTTT
TRBJ2-5	-	-	TRBV7-2	CASSLRRDQETQYF	TGTGCCAGCAGCTTAAGACGGGACCAAGAGACCCAGTACTTC
TRBJ1-5	-	-	TRBV18	CASSLATGSNQPQHF	TGTGCCAGCTCATTAGCAACAGGTAGCAATCAGCCCCAGCATTTT
TRBJ2-7	-	TRBD1	TRBV10-3	CAISRGQGADFSYEQYF	TGTGCCATCAGTCGTGGACAGGGGGCCGACTTCTCCTACGAGCAGTACTTC